This T cell receptor (beta chain) was sequenced in a study of vaccination effects on CD4 cells after COVID-19. The method was immunoSEQ multiplex PCR; TCRdb's version includes in-frame clones alone and lacks a portion of them. The sample records 55,000 or so clones, more than 60% being singletons. On this clone: What it binds is not known.

Before sequencing, viral peptide pools were used by the ViraFEST assay to expand antigen-specific CD4+ T cells. At the end of 9 to 11 days of culture, CD4+ T cells were isolated. Neither prior SARS-CoV-2 infection nor positive nucleocapsid antibodies were present in the vaccine recipients. A half-volume exchange with IL-2 medium occurred on days 3 and 7. The study, taken as a whole, reports: There was marked clonal contraction among infection- and vaccine-induced clones late after vaccination.

The J segment lost 9 bases and the V segment lost 7 bases, leaving 12 bases of the junction unmatched. Germline V gene lookup returns CDR1 MNHEY and CDR2 SVGAGI. The CDR3 consists of 14 residues. The source of this sequence is a human donor who received a COVID-19 vaccine. The source was CD4+ T cells from PBMCs cultured with SARS-CoV-2 spike peptides, collected before COVID-19 vaccination. The chain combines TRBV6-5 with TRBJ2-1; TRBD2 matches 7 bases. As DNA, the CDR3 is TGTGCCAGCAAAGGGCCTAGCGGTAGGGGTGAGCAGTTCTTC. Protein sequence: CASKGPSGRGEQFF.